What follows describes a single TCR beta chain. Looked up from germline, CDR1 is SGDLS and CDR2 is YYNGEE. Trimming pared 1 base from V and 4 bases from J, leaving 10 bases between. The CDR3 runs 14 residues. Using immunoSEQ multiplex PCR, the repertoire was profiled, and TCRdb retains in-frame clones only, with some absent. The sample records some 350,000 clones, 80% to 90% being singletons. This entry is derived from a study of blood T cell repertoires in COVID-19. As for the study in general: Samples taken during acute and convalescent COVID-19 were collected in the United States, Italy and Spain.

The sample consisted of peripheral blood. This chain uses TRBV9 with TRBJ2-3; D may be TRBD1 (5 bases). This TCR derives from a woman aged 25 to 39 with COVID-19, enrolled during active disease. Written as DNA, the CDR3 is TGTGCCAGCAGCGTACAGGGAACGGCAGATACGCAGTATTTT. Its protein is CASSVQGTADTQYF.